These 25 T cell receptor beta chains came from one sample sequenced in a study of chemoradiotherapy in HPV16-positive cancers. TCRdb keeps only in-frame clones here, not all; method: immunoSEQ multiplex PCR. In the table there are 5,500 to 7,000 clones, around 83% of which are singletons. Sampling was performed from a patient who underwent chemoradiotherapy. Receptors were obtained from a human donor with HPV-associated anogenital cancer.

This clone was seen a few times. The J gene is TRBJ2-5, the V gene TRBV29-1; no clear D. The V gene's germline CDR1 is SQVTM and CDR2 ANQGSEA. The CDR3 has 12 amino acids. Trimming took off 5 bases at V and 4 bases at J, with 11 bases between the two ends. The CDR3 spells CSVLVGGETQYF. The CDR3 DNA reads TGCAGCGTTCTAGTGGGTGGAGAGACCCAGTACTTC.

The chain has TRBV5-6 and TRBJ2-7; no clear D gene. The CDR3 runs 15 residues. CDR1 and CDR2 from the germline V gene are SGHDT and YYEEEE. V was clipped by 2 bases and J by 3 bases, with 15 bases between them. The CDR3 loop reads CASSLIMATFYEQYF. The CDR3 bases are TGTGCCAGCAGCTTAATAATGGCCACGTTCTACGAGCAGTACTTC.

The count of this clone is one. The genes are TRBV5-1 and TRBJ2-5; 8 nucleotides agree with TRBD1. Germline trimming cut 4 bases from V and 4 bases from J; bases unmatched to any gene: 9. The V gene's germline CDR1 is SGHRS and CDR2 YFSETQ. There are 15 residues in the CDR3. The CDR3 coding sequence is TGCGCCAGCAGCCGTTCAGGACAGGGCACAGAGACCCAGTACTTC. It codes for CASSRSGQGTETQYF.

J is TRBJ1-5 and V is TRBV9, with 8 bases identical to TRBD1. CDR1 and CDR2 from the germline V gene are SGDLS and YYNGEE. The V segment lost 4 bases and the J segment 4 bases; nucleotides outside the gene matches: 7. This CDR3 has 15 amino acids. CDR3 nucleotide sequence: TGTGCCAGCAGCAGAGACCAGGGGGCGAATCAGCCCCAGCATTTT. The encoded protein is CASSRDQGANQPQHF.

The chain is built from TRBV27 and TRBJ1-2, with D tentatively TRBD1 (5 bases). The germline V and J ends were trimmed by 6 bases and 4 bases, with 18 bases remaining between them. The CDR3 length is 15 residues. Per germline, CDR1 MNHEY and CDR2 SMNVEV (reference sequence). CDR3 in DNA: TGTGCCAGCAGCTCGACCGGTAGCCAGGGCTATGGCTACACCTTC. Translating gives CASSSTGSQGYGYTF.

This clone showed up just a few times. V gene TRBV27 combines with J gene TRBJ2-7, with D tentatively TRBD2 (6 bases). This CDR3 is 13 amino acids long. Germline-derived CDR1 and CDR2 are MNHEY and SMNVEV (reference sequence). V was trimmed by 7 bases and J by 3 bases, leaving 13 bases between them. The CDR3 sequence is CASKGGDRYEQYF. The CDR3 bases are TGTGCCAGCAAAGGAGGGGACCGCTACGAGCAGTACTTC.

The J gene is TRBJ2-7, the V gene TRBV6-5; the match to TRBD2 covers 9 bases. The CDR3 sequence is 14 residues long. Germline V gene data show CDR1 as MNHEY and CDR2 as SVGAGI. V gave up 6 bases and J gave up 6 bases; unmatched junction bases: 9. Here the CDR3 reads CASSKGTSRSEQYF. CDR3 nucleotide sequence: TGTGCCAGCAGCAAAGGGACTAGCCGCTCCGAGCAGTACTTC.

The rearrangement uses TRBV30 and TRBJ2-2; 8 bases fit TRBD1. V lost 4 bases to trimming and J lost 5 bases; unmatched junction nucleotides: 6. The CDR3 extends over 14 amino acids. Germline V CDR1 and CDR2: GTSNPN, SVGIG (reference sequence). The CDR3 bases are TGTGCCTGGACCGGGACAGGCGGTACCGGGGAGCTGTTTTTT. Translated, it gives CAWTGTGGTGELFF.

V usage is TRBV7-8 and J usage is TRBJ1-5; 7 nucleotides line up with TRBD1. Germline-derived CDR1 and CDR2 are SGHVS and FQNEAQ. The CDR3 loop spans 16 amino acids. The ends lost 1 base at V and 3 bases at J; junction bases unmatched: 6. CDR3 sequence reads: CASSLEGTVINQPQHF. CDR3 nucleotides: TGTGCCAGCAGCTTAGAAGGGACAGTCATCAATCAGCCCCAGCATTTT.

The V call is TRBV6-5, the J call TRBJ1-2, with TRBD1 as a possible D gene (5 bases). The V gene lost 4 bases and the J gene lost 8 bases, with 17 bases spanning the gap. Germline values: CDR1 MNHEY, CDR2 SVGAGI. This CDR3 is 14 amino acids long. This chain's CDR3 is CASSSGPSWGGYTF. CDR3 nucleotide sequence: TGTGCCAGCAGTTCCGGACCGAGCTGGGGGGGCTACACCTTC.

The V call is TRBV4-1, the J call TRBJ1-3, with D hard to call. This CDR3 comprises 16 residues. CDR1 and CDR2 (germline): MGHRA, YSYEKL. Deletions cut 1 base from V and 3 bases from J, with 13 bases between. CDR3 protein: CASSQGEGVGGNTIYF. The CDR3 nucleotides are TGCGCCAGCAGCCAAGGGGAAGGAGTGGGTGGAAACACCATATATTTT.

The chain combines TRBV7-8 with TRBJ2-3; TRBD2 aligns across 7 bases. The CDR3 loop spans 16 amino acids. The V segment lost 7 bases and the J segment 4 bases; nucleotides outside the gene matches: 14. Germline V CDR1 and CDR2: SGHVS, FQNEAQ. CDR3 loop: CASIQGRGGNPDTQYF. DNA for the CDR3: TGTGCCAGCATCCAAGGGAGGGGAGGGAACCCAGATACGCAGTATTTT. Full variable domain (outside the CDR3, taken from reference TRBV7-8 and TRBJ2-3): GAGVSQSPRYKVAKRGQDVALRCDPISGHVSLFWYQQALGQGPEFLTYFQNEAQLDKSGLPSDRFFAERPEGSVSTLKIQRTQQEDSAVYLCASIQGRGGNPDTQYFGPGTRLTVL.

The gene calls are TRBV4-1 and TRBJ1-2, with 9 bases identical to TRBD1. V lost 1 base and J lost 4; bases outside the gene matches: 4. Germline-derived CDR1 and CDR2 are MGHRA and YSYEKL. CDR3 size: 15 residues. The DNA of the CDR3 is TGCGCCAGCAGCCAAGCGCTGACAGGGGGCTATGGCTACACCTTC. Translation: CASSQALTGGYGYTF.

This sequence joins TRBV7-9 and TRBJ2-3; D unclear. The CDR3 length is 12 residues. V shed 5 bases and J shed 8 bases, with 11 bases lying between them. Germline assignment: CDR1 SEHNR and CDR2 FQNEAQ (reference sequence). The CDR3 sequence: CASSPRRGTQYF. CDR3 DNA: TGTGCCAGCAGCCCCCGACGTGGTACGCAGTATTTT. The full variable domain, rest sourced from reference TRBV7-9 and TRBJ2-3, is DTGVSQNPRHKITKRGQNVTFRCDPISEHNRLYWYRQTLGQGPEFLTYFQNEAQLEKSRLLSDRFSAERPKGSFSTLEIQRTEQGDSAMYLCASSPRRGTQYFGPGTRLTVL.

V and J are TRBV6-1 and TRBJ2-1; TRBD2 matches at 8 bases. After removal of 8 bases from V and 9 bases from J, the junction contained 15 bases not matched to a gene. Germline V gives CDR1 MNHNS, CDR2 SASEGT. CDR3 length equals 15 residues. The CDR3 DNA reads TGTGCCAGCCGGTTTGAACGGGGGGGCGTCGGTGAGCAGTTCTTC. As protein: CASRFERGGVGEQFF.

The gene calls are TRBV4-3 and TRBJ2-7; TRBD2 matches at 7 bases. With 4 bases clipped from V and 3 bases from J, the junction kept 9 bases outside the gene matches. Germline lookup yields CDR1 LGHNA and CDR2 YSLEER. There are 15 residues in the CDR3. Here the CDR3 reads CASSPPREPDYEQYF. DNA of the CDR3: TGCGCCAGCAGCCCCCCGCGGGAGCCCGACTACGAGCAGTACTTC.

The chain carries TRBV28 and TRBJ2-3; 14 bases agree with TRBD2. V gave up 5 bases and J gave up 7 bases; unmatched junction bases: 5. This CDR3 contains 15 residues. Germline CDR1 reads MDHEN; CDR2 reads SYDVKM. The CDR3 DNA is TGTGCCAGCAGTCCAGGGACTAGCGGGAGATATACGCAGTATTTT. This codes for CASSPGTSGRYTQYF.

The V gene is TRBV6-5, the J gene TRBJ1-3; tentatively, D is TRBD1 (5 bases). Germline V gene sequence: CDR1 MNHEY, CDR2 SVGAGI. Trimming took off 6 bases at V and 2 bases at J, with 11 bases between the two ends. The CDR3 loop spans 14 amino acids. The CDR3 spells CASSRDSTGNTIYF. CDR3 sequence (DNA): TGTGCCAGCAGCCGCGACAGTACTGGAAACACCATATATTTT.

This rearrangement joins TRBV4-3 to TRBJ2-1; 9 bases map to TRBD2. Germline-derived CDR1 and CDR2 are LGHNA and YSLEER. The trim removed 0 bases at V and 3 bases at J, leaving 3 bases unmatched. This CDR3 contains 16 residues. The CDR3 nucleotides are TGCGCCAGCAGCCAAGACTCAGCGGGGGGCTACAATGAGCAGTTCTTC. It is translated as CASSQDSAGGYNEQFF.

This chain connects TRBV7-8 to TRBJ2-2; TRBD1 matches at 11 bases. The ends lost 7 bases at V and 5 bases at J; junction bases unmatched: 3. The germline V gene encodes CDR1 SGHVS and CDR2 FQNEAQ. The CDR3 has 14 residues. As DNA, the CDR3 is TGTGCCAGCACCGGGACAGGGGGTACCGGGGAGCTGTTTTTT. It encodes CASTGTGGTGELFF.

The chain joins TRBV7-9 to TRBJ2-7; 8 positions agree with TRBD1. This CDR3 region has 14 residues. Looked up from germline, CDR1 is SEHNR and CDR2 is FQNEAQ (reference sequence). Trimming cost V 6 bases and J 2 bases; bases outside gene matches: 6. The CDR3: CASRPGQETYEQYF. The DNA for the CDR3 is TGTGCCAGCAGGCCGGGACAGGAGACCTACGAGCAGTACTTC.

This rearrangement joins TRBV6-4 to TRBJ2-1, with D hard to call. V dropped 4 bases and J dropped 7 bases, with 11 bases sitting between them. The CDR3 runs 13 residues. Per germline, CDR1 MRHNA and CDR2 SNTAGT. CDR3 nucleotides: TGTGCCAGCAGTGTAAAGCACGGTAATGAGCAGTTCTTC. Translated: CASSVKHGNEQFF.

The J gene is TRBJ1-2, the V gene TRBV29-1; 7 bases are a match to TRBD1. V lost 4 bases to trimming and J lost 3 bases; unmatched junction nucleotides: 5. The CDR3 is 13 residues long. CDR1 is SQVTM and CDR2 is ANQGSEA in the germline V gene. The DNA of the CDR3 is TGCAGCGTTGGACAGGGAGATTACTATGGCTACACCTTC. Protein sequence: CSVGQGDYYGYTF.

The rearrangement links TRBV6-1 to TRBJ1-1; 9 nucleotides match TRBD1. This CDR3 is built from 14 residues. The V and J ends lost 6 bases and 0 bases, in that order; junction bases with no gene match: 2. Germline-derived CDR1 and CDR2 are MNHNS and SASEGT. The CDR3 loop is CASRQGALNTEAFF. In nucleotides, the CDR3 is TGTGCCAGCAGACAGGGGGCTCTGAACACTGAAGCTTTCTTT.

The V call is TRBV6-5, the J call TRBJ1-5; tentative D call: TRBD1 (6 bases). The CDR3 has 15 residues. Per the germline V gene, CDR1 is MNHEY and CDR2 is SVGAGI. V lost 4 bases and J 6 bases, leaving 16 bases between the germline ends. The CDR3 loop reads CASSFIQGGGQPQHF. DNA for the CDR3: TGTGCCAGCAGTTTCATACAGGGCGGGGGTCAGCCCCAGCATTTT.